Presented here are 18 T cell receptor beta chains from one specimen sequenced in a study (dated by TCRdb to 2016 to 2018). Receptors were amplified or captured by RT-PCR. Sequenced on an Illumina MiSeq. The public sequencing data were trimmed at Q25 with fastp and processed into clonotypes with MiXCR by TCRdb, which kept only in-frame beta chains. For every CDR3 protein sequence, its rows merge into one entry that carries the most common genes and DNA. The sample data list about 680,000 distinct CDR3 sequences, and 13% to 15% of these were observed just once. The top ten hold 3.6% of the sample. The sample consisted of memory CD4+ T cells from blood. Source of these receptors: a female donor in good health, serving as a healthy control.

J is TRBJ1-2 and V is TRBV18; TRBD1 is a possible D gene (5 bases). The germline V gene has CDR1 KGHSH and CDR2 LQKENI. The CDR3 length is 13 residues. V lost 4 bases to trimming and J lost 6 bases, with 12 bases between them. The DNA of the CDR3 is TGTGCCAGCTCACTGTCCCTGGGGCATGGCTACACCTTC. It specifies CASSLSLGHGYTF.

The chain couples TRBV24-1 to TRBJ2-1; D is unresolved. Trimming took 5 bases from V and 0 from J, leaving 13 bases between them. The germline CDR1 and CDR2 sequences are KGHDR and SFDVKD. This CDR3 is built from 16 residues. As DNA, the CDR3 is TGTGCCACCAGTGCCCCGGACCCGAGCTCCTACAATGAGCAGTTCTTC. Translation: CATSAPDPSSYNEQFF.

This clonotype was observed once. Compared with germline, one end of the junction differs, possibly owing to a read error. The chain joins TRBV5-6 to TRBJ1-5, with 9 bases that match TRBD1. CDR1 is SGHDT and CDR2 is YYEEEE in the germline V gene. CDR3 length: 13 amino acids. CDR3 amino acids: CASSLTGGQHQHF. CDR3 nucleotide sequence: TGTGCCAGCAGCCTAACAGGGGGCCAGCACCAGCATTTT.

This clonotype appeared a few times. The CDR3 DNA is TGCAGTGCCAGTACACTACCCCAGGGCCCTGGGACTAATGAAAAACTGTTTTTT. It codes for CSASTLPQGPGTNEKLFF. The chain uses TRBV20-1 and TRBJ1-4, with D tentatively TRBD1 (5 bases). This CDR3 comprises 18 residues. V lost 6 bases to trimming and J lost 2 bases, with 25 bases between them. Germline V lookup: CDR1 DFQATT, CDR2 SNEGSKA (reference sequence).

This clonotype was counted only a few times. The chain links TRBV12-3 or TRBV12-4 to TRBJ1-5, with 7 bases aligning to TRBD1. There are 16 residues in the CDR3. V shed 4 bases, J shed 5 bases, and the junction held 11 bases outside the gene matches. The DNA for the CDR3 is TGTGCCAGCAGTTCCCGCAGACAGGGAGGAGATCAGCCCCAGCATTTT. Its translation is CASSSRRQGGDQPQHF.

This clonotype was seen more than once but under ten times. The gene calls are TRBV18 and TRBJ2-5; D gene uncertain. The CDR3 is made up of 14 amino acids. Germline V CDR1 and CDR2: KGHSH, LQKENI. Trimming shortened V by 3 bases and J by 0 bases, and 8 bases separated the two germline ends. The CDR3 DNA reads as TGTGCCAGCTCACCCTCCTCGTACCAAGAGACCCAGTACTTC. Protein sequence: CASSPSSYQETQYF. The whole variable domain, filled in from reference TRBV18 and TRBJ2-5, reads NAGVMQNPRHLVRRRGQEARLRCSPMKGHSHVYWYRQLPEEGLKFMVYLQKENIIDESGMPKERFSAEFPKEGPSILRIQQVVRGDSAAYFCASSPSSYQETQYFGPGTRLLVL.

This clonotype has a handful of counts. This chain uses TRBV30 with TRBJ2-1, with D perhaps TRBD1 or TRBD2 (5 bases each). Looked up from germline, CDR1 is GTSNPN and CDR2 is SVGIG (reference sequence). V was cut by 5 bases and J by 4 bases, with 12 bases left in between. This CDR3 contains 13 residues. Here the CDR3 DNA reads TGTGCCTGGGACTGGGACGGATACAATGAGCAGTTCTTC. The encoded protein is CAWDWDGYNEQFF.

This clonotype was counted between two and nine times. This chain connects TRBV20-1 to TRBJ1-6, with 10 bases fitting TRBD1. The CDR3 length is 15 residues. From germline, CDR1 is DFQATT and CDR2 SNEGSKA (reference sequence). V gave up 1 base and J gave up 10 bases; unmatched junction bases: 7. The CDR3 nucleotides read TGCAGTGCTAGAGCCTCCGGGACAGGGGACTCACCCCTCCACTTT. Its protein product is CSARASGTGDSPLHF.

The CDR3 protein is CASSYLSGSYNEQFF. CDR3 sequence (DNA): TGTGCCAGCAGTTACCTGAGCGGCTCCTACAATGAGCAGTTCTTC. This rearrangement joins TRBV6-6 to TRBJ2-1, with D perhaps matching TRBD2 (5 bases). There are 15 residues in the CDR3. With 2 bases removed from V and 0 bases from J, the gap between germline ends came to 8 bases. Per the germline V gene, CDR1 is MNHNY and CDR2 is SVGAGI (reference sequence).

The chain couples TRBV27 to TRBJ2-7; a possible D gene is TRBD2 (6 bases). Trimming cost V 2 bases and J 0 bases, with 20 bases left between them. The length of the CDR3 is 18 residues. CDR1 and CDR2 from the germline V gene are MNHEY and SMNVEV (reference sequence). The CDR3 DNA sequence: TGTGCCAGCAGTTTACAGGGCACGGCTAGCGCGAGCTCCTACGAGCAGTACTTC. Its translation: CASSLQGTASASSYEQYF.

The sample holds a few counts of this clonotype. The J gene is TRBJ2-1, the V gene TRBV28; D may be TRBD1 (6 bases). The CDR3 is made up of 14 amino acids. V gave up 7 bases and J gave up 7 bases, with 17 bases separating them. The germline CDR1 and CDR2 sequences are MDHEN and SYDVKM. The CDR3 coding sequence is TGTGCCAGCAAGGTCGAACAGGGTTGGAATGAGCAGTTCTTC. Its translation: CASKVEQGWNEQFF.

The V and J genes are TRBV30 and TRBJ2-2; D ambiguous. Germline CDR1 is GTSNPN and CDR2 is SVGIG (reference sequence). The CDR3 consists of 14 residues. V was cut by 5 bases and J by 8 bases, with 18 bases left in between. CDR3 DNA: TGTGCCTGGCGTTGGTCCCGCGAGGCGGGGGAGCTGTTTTTT. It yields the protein CAWRWSREAGELFF.

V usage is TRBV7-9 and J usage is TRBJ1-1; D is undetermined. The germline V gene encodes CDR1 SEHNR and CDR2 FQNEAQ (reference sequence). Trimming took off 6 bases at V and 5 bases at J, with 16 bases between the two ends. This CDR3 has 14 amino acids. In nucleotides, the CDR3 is TGTGCCAGCAGATTGGAGGCAGCTGGAACTGAAGCTTTCTTT. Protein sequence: CASRLEAAGTEAFF.

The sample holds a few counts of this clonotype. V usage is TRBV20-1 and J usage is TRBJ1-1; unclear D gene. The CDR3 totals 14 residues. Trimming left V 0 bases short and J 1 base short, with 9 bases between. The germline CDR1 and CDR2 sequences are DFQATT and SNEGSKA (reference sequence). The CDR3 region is CSARDWTRNTEAFF. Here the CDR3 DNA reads TGCAGTGCTAGAGATTGGACGAGGAACACTGAAGCTTTCTTT.

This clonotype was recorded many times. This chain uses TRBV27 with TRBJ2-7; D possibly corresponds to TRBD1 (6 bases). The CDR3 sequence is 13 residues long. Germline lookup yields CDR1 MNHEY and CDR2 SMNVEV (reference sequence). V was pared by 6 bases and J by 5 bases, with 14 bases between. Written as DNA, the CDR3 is TGTGCCAGCAGCCAGGGGCCCTACCACGAGCAGTACTTC. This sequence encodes CASSQGPYHEQYF.

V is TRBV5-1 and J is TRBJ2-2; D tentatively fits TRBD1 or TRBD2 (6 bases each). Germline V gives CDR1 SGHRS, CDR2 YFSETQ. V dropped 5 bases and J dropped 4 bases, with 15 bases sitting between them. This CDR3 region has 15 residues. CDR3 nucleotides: TGCGCCAGCAGTTCCGGAGGGGGAGCCACCGGGGAGCTGTTTTTT. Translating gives CASSSGGGATGELFF.

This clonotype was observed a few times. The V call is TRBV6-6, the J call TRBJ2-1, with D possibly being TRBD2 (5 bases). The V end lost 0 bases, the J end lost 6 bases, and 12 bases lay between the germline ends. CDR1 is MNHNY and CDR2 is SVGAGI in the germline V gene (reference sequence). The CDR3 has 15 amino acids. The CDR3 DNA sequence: TGTGCCAGCAGTTACTCGACAACTAGTGCCAATGAGCAGTTCTTC. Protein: CASSYSTTSANEQFF.

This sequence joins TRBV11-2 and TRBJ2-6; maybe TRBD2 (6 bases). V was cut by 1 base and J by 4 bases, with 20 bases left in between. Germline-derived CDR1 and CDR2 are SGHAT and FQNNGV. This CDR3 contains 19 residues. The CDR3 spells CASSLGLAGPTLGANVLTF. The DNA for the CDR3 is TGTGCCAGCAGCTTAGGCTTGGCGGGACCCACTCTGGGGGCCAACGTCCTGACTTTC.